Listed below are T cell receptor beta chains from one sample, sequenced in a study of cytomegalovirus exposure and HLA in healthy donors. Some clones are missing from TCRdb's copy, which holds only in-frame ones; the method was immunoSEQ multiplex PCR. The sample lists 90,000 to 120,000 clones; over 75% were seen once. The sequencing sample was made of PBMCs. The receptors come from a man aged 60 to 75 in good health and CMV-seropositive. CDR3s include the opening cysteine and the closing phenylalanine or tryptophan. A D gene is named only where the DNA matches it firmly. Clone size, where shown, is once, few, many, or a class for clones that have expanded.

d_call j_call clone_size v_call cdr3_aa cdr3_nt
NA TRBJ2-5 NA TRBV27 CASSPQWRLETQYF TGTGCCAGCAGTCCCCAGTGGAGATTAGAGACCCAGTACTTC
TRBD1 TRBJ1-5 many TRBV10-3 CAISEGQGLQRNQPQHF TGTGCCATCAGTGAAGGACAGGGTCTGCAGAGAAATCAGCCCCAGCATTTT
TRBD1 TRBJ2-2 NA TRBV19 CASWDRGFPGELFF TGTGCCAGTTGGGACAGGGGTTTCCCCGGGGAGCTGTTTTTT
NA TRBJ2-3 NA TRBV18 CASSLSGADTQYF TGTGCCAGCTCACTCTCGGGGGCAGATACGCAGTATTTT
TRBD1 TRBJ2-5 NA TRBV5-6 CASSLARGLQETQYF TGTGCCAGCAGCTTGGCCAGGGGGCTCCAAGAGACCCAGTACTTC
TRBD1 TRBJ2-3 NA TRBV7-3 CASSLDGQGWDTQYF TGTGCCAGCAGCTTAGATGGACAGGGATGGGATACGCAGTATTTT
NA TRBJ2-5 NA TRBV29-1 CSVALRSGSRETQYF TGCAGCGTTGCCCTGAGATCGGGAAGTCGGGAGACCCAGTACTTC
NA TRBJ1-1 NA TRBV10-2 CASSDRPGDTEAFF TGCGCCAGCAGTGACCGCCCGGGAGACACTGAAGCTTTCTTT
NA TRBJ2-3 once TRBV4-1 CASSQYTSTDTQYF TGCGCCAGCAGCCAATATACTAGCACAGATACGCAGTATTTT
NA TRBJ2-3 NA TRBV5-1 CASSLGTGGETDTQYF TGCGCCAGCAGCTTGGGGACGGGGGGCGAGACAGATACGCAGTATTTT